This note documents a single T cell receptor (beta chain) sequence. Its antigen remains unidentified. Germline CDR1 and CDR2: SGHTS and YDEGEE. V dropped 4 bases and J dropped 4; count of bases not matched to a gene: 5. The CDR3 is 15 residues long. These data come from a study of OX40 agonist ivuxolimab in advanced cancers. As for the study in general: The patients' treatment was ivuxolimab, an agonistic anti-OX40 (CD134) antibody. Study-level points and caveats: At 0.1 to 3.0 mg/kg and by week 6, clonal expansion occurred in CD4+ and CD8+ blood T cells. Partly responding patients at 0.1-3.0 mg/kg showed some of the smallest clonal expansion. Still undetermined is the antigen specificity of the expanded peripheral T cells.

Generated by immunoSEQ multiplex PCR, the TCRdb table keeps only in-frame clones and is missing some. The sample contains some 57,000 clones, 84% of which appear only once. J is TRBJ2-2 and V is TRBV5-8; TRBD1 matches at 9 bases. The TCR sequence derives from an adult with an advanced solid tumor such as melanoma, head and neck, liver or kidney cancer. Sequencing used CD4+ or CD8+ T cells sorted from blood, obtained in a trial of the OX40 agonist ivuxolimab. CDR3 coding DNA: TGTGCCAGCAGCCTGAGACAGGGGGGCACCGGGGAGCTGTTTTTT. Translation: CASSLRQGGTGELFF.